The present entry profiles one TCR beta chain with its context. The CDR3 runs to 15 residues. Per the germline V gene, CDR1 is SGHNT and CDR2 is YYREEE (reference sequence). V lost 3 bases and J lost 3; bases outside the gene matches: 8. The data were taken from a study of cytomegalovirus exposure and HLA in healthy donors. PCR involved 60 Vbeta and 13 Jbeta primers. Clones were read by immunoSEQ multiplex PCR, and TCRdb kept only the in-frame ones, dropping some. The data show 150,000 to 170,000 clones, approximately 75% seen once. The sequenced material came from PBMCs. The receptor comes from a man between 18 and 29 years old in good health and CMV-seronegative. The J gene is TRBJ2-5, the V gene TRBV5-4; 7 nucleotides line up with TRBD1. The CDR3 region is CASSYPDRTEETQYF. The CDR3 region has the DNA TGTGCCAGCAGCTACCCGGACAGGACCGAAGAGACCCAGTACTTC.